These 24 T cell receptor beta chains originate from one sample sequenced in a study of cytomegalovirus exposure and HLA in healthy donors. PCR amplification relied on 60 Vbeta primers (plus 13 Jbeta primers). The protocol was immunoSEQ multiplex PCR, while the TCRdb copy is restricted to in-frame clones and leaves out a portion. Here the sample spans around 53,000 clones, around four fifths being singletons. The sequenced sample was PBMCs. These receptors were collected from a man in his thirties or forties in good health and CMV-seronegative.

The chain recombines TRBV30 with TRBJ1-6; D may be TRBD1 (5 bases). The ends were cut back, 2 bases at V and 8 bases at J, with 13 bases in the middle. The CDR3 is 14 residues long. Germline V CDR1 and CDR2: GTSNPN, SVGIG (reference sequence). Here the CDR3 DNA reads TGTGCCTGGAGTCTTCTCTTAGGGGATTCACCCCTCCACTTT. It yields the protein CAWSLLLGDSPLHF.

This chain joins TRBV6-5 and TRBJ2-2; 7 bases match TRBD1. Germline loops: CDR1 MNHEY, CDR2 SVGAGI. This CDR3 contains 15 residues. V lost 7 bases to trimming and J lost 0 bases; unmatched junction nucleotides: 5. The CDR3 is CASTDRVSNTGELFF. Here the CDR3 DNA reads TGTGCCAGCACCGACAGGGTTTCGAACACCGGGGAGCTGTTTTTT.

The rearrangement joins TRBV27 to TRBJ2-5; 15 bases map to TRBD2. The DNA end favors TRBJ2-7, so the J call may be wrong. The CDR3 covers 19 residues. Germline V gene lookup returns CDR1 MNHEY and CDR2 SMNVEV (reference sequence). CDR3 nucleotides: TGTGCCAGCAGTTTTAAAGGACTAGCGGGAGGGAGCCAGTTCTACGAGCAGTACTTC. It specifies CASSFKGLAGGSQFYEQYF.

The gene calls are TRBV4-1 and TRBJ2-7; possible D gene TRBD2, 7 bases. V lost 0 bases and J lost 4, with 16 bases in between. Germline V lookup: CDR1 MGHRA, CDR2 YSYEKL. The CDR3 is 16 amino acids. The CDR3 is CASSQDLGGARYEQYF. The CDR3 DNA follows: TGCGCCAGCAGCCAAGATTTAGGGGGGGCTCGGTACGAGCAGTACTTC.

The gene calls are TRBV6-5 and TRBJ1-6; tentative D call: TRBD1 (6 bases). CDR1 MNHEY and CDR2 SVGAGI come from the germline V gene. Trimming left V 7 bases short and J 7 bases short, with 14 bases between. This CDR3 region has 14 residues. DNA of the CDR3: TGTGCCAGCAAAGGTAGACAGGACAATTCACCCCTCCACTTT. Residues: CASKGRQDNSPLHF.

The rearrangement joins TRBV30 to TRBJ1-1, with D perhaps matching TRBD1 (5 bases). The germline V gene encodes CDR1 GTSNPN and CDR2 SVGIG (reference sequence). This CDR3 region has 13 residues. Trimming left V 2 bases short and J 7 bases short, with 14 bases between. In nucleotides, the CDR3 is TGTGCCTGGAGTCGATTTCAGGGTGGTGAAGCTTTCTTT. Protein: CAWSRFQGGEAFF. The full variable domain, rest sourced from reference TRBV30 and TRBJ1-1, is SQTIHQWPATLVQPVGSPLSLECTVEGTSNPNLYWYRQAAGRGLQLLFYSVGIGQISSEVPQNLSASRPQDRQFILSSKKLLLSDSGFYLCAWSRFQGGEAFFGQGTRLTVV.

The chain uses TRBV7-9 and TRBJ2-4, with 7 bases identical to TRBD1. There are 15 residues in the CDR3. Losses at the gene ends were 4 bases for V and 1 base for J; bases not matched to a gene: 4. Germline values: CDR1 SEHNR, CDR2 FQNEAQ (reference sequence). The CDR3 loop reads CASSSTGSAKNIQYF. As DNA, the CDR3 is TGTGCCAGCAGCTCGACAGGGTCGGCCAAAAACATTCAGTACTTC.

J is TRBJ2-2 and V is TRBV27; weak D call: TRBD2 (5 bases). The germline V gene has CDR1 MNHEY and CDR2 SMNVEV (reference sequence). The CDR3 totals 15 residues. V was pared by 0 bases and J by 8 bases, with 13 bases between. The CDR3 DNA reads TGTGCCAGCAGTTTATCTCATCCCCGGACTGGGGAGCTGTTTTTT. Amino acid sequence: CASSLSHPRTGELFF.

This chain uses TRBV4-3 with TRBJ2-1; 12 nucleotides line up with TRBD2. The V gene end was trimmed by 4 bases and the J gene end by 3 bases; junction bases not matched to a gene: 7. The CDR3 is made up of 17 amino acids. Germline CDR1 reads LGHNA; CDR2 reads YSLEER. For the CDR3, the DNA is TGCGCCAGCAGCCCTGAAGGGACTAGCGGGCTCTACAATGAGCAGTTCTTC. As protein: CASSPEGTSGLYNEQFF.

V and J are TRBV9 and TRBJ2-5; D remains unclear. This CDR3 region has 13 residues. Trimming removed 5 bases at V and 1 base at J, with 9 bases between. Germline CDR1 SGDLS, CDR2 YYNGEE. CDR3 bases: TGTGCCAGCAGTGACGGAGCCCAAGAGACCCAGTACTTC. Translating it yields CASSDGAQETQYF.

The chain has TRBV30 and TRBJ1-2; possibly TRBD1 for D (5 bases). This CDR3 is 16 amino acids long. Trimming removed 0 bases at V and 4 bases at J, with 18 bases between. CDR1 and CDR2 from the germline V gene are GTSNPN and SVGIG (reference sequence). CDR3 DNA: TGTGCCTGGAGTGTATTTGGGACTTCCCCTAGCTATGGCTACACCTTC. Translation gives CAWSVFGTSPSYGYTF.

V is TRBV5-1 and J is TRBJ2-7; D is possibly TRBD1 (6 bases). Germline V gives CDR1 SGHRS, CDR2 YFSETQ. Trimming stripped 4 bases from V and 4 bases from J, with 15 bases between. The CDR3 loop spans 14 amino acids. CDR3 coding DNA: TGCGCCAGCAGCCCAAGGGACACGGCTTACGAGCAGTACTTC. This translates into CASSPRDTAYEQYF.

The CDR3 region has the DNA TGTGCCAGCAGCCCCAGAGGGCTAGCTCCAGATGAGCAGTTCTTC. Translated: CASSPRGLAPDEQFF. This rearrangement joins TRBV7-9 to TRBJ2-1; perhaps TRBD2 as D (5 bases). The CDR3 consists of 15 residues. The V gene's germline CDR1 is SEHNR and CDR2 FQNEAQ (reference sequence). With 5 bases removed from V and 8 bases from J, the gap between germline ends came to 19 bases.

This clone was seen only once. The chain employs TRBV25-1 and TRBJ2-2; D is possibly TRBD1 (5 bases). V lost 4 bases, J lost 2 bases, and 11 bases lay in between. This CDR3 spans 15 amino acids. Germline CDR1 and CDR2: MGHDK and SYGVNS. CDR3 sequence: CASSVTGSNTGELFF. CDR3 DNA sequence: TGTGCCAGCAGTGTAACAGGCTCTAACACCGGGGAGCTGTTTTTT.

The J gene is TRBJ1-5, the V gene TRBV2; TRBD1 matches 8 bases. Germline V gene sequence: CDR1 SNHLY, CDR2 FYNNEI. The CDR3 has 13 residues. V lost 10 bases, J lost 5 bases, and 7 bases stayed unmatched. The CDR3 is CATAGGHDQPQHF. The CDR3 nucleotides are TGTGCCACCGCAGGGGGCCATGATCAGCCCCAGCATTTT.

This chain uses TRBV27 with TRBJ1-1; D is possibly TRBD1 (6 bases). V was trimmed by 6 bases and J by 7 bases, leaving 15 bases between them. Germline CDR1 MNHEY, CDR2 SMNVEV (reference sequence). The CDR3 has 13 residues. The CDR3 sequence: CASRLQGLDEAFF. In DNA form, the CDR3 reads TGTGCCAGCAGGCTTCAGGGGCTGGATGAAGCTTTCTTT.

This clone has only one observation. V is TRBV6-1 and J is TRBJ2-1, with D uncertain. V lost 5 bases and J lost 4, with 9 bases in between. Germline V gene lookup returns CDR1 MNHNS and CDR2 SASEGT. The CDR3 has 13 amino acids. This chain's CDR3 is CASSSRSYNEQFF. DNA of the CDR3: TGTGCCAGCAGTTCCCGGTCGTACAATGAGCAGTTCTTC.

This clone was seen only once. CDR3 amino acids: CASNTGSSPLHF. DNA for the CDR3: TGTGCCAGCAACACAGGGAGCTCACCCCTCCACTTT. The J gene is TRBJ1-6, the V gene TRBV28; D perhaps matches TRBD1 (6 bases). Germline V gene sequence: CDR1 MDHEN, CDR2 SYDVKM. The CDR3 contains 12 residues. The V and J ends lost 7 bases and 10 bases respectively, with 11 bases between them. Drawing the rest from reference TRBV28 and TRBJ1-6, the complete variable domain is DVKVTQSSRYLVKRTGEKVFLECVQDMDHENMFWYRQDPGLGLRLIYFSYDVKMKEKGDIPEGYSVSREKKERFSLILESASTNQTSMYLCASNTGSSPLHFGNGTRLTVT.

The J gene is TRBJ2-1, the V gene TRBV5-1, with a possible D match to TRBD1 (6 bases). Trimming left V 2 bases short and J 4 bases short, with 13 bases between. The germline CDR1 and CDR2 sequences are SGHRS and YFSETQ. The CDR3 length is 15 residues. The CDR3 here is CASSFRGLGYNEQFF. In DNA form, the CDR3 reads TGCGCCAGCAGCTTTAGGGGGTTGGGGTACAATGAGCAGTTCTTC. The variable domain in full, with the rest retrieved from reference TRBV5-1 and TRBJ2-1, is KAGVTQTPRYLIKTRGQQVTLSCSPISGHRSVSWYQQTPGQGLQFLFEYFSETQRNKGNFPGRFSGRQFSNSRSEMNVSTLELGDSALYLCASSFRGLGYNEQFFGPGTRLTVL.

This chain uses TRBV28 with TRBJ2-4; D gene unclear. Germline assignment: CDR1 MDHEN and CDR2 SYDVKM. V lost 2 bases and J 1 base, leaving 9 bases between the germline ends. CDR3 length: 15 residues. The CDR3 loop is CASSLPHKAKNIQYF. In DNA, the CDR3 is TGTGCCAGCAGTTTACCTCACAAGGCCAAAAACATTCAGTACTTC.

This chain uses TRBV15 with TRBJ2-3; 7 nucleotides agree with TRBD1. Germline V gene data show CDR1 as LNHNV and CDR2 as YYDKDF (reference sequence). J was trimmed by 5 bases and V by 3 bases; bases with no gene match: 5. The length of the CDR3 is 14 residues. The CDR3 DNA reads TGTGCCACCAGCAGGACAGGGAAATTAGATACGCAGTATTTT. Translated, it gives CATSRTGKLDTQYF.

This rearrangement joins TRBV11-3 to TRBJ2-7, with D unresolved. Trimming stripped 0 bases from V and 5 bases from J, with 11 bases between. Germline-derived CDR1 and CDR2 are SGHNT and YENEEA. CDR3 length: 14 amino acids. In DNA form, the CDR3 reads TGTGCCAGCAGCTTAGATCTAAACAGCAACGAGCAGTACTTC. This sequence encodes CASSLDLNSNEQYF.

The rearrangement uses TRBV11-3 and TRBJ1-1; maybe TRBD1 (5 bases). This CDR3 is 14 amino acids long. Trimming cost V 5 bases and J 6 bases, with 16 bases left between them. The germline V gene has CDR1 SGHNT and CDR2 YENEEA. The CDR3 region is CASSLGGVWAEAFF. The CDR3 DNA sequence: TGTGCCAGCAGCCTGGGGGGGGTATGGGCTGAAGCTTTCTTT.

This chain connects TRBV11-2 to TRBJ1-1; maybe TRBD1 (6 bases). Germline loops: CDR1 SGHAT, CDR2 FQNNGV. This CDR3 region has 15 residues. V was clipped by 6 bases and J by 0 bases, with 14 bases between them. The CDR3 region has the DNA TGTGCCAGCAGAGAACACAGGGCCCTGAACACTGAAGCTTTCTTT. This gives the protein CASREHRALNTEAFF.